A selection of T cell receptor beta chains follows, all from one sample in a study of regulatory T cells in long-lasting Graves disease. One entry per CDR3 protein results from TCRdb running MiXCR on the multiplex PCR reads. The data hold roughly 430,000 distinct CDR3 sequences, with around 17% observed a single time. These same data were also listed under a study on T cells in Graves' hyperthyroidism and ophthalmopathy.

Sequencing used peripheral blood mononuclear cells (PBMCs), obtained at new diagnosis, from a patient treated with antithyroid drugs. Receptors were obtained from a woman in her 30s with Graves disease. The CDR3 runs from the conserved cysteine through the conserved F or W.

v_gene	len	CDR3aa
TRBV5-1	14	CASSLGGDYYEQYF
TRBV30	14	CAWTRASTQETQYF
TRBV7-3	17	CASSCPPDRGGSYEQYF
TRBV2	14	CASSRVGVGYEQYF
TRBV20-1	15	CSGQSERRIYNEQFF
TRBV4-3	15	CASSQDGQGPSLLYF
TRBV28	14	CASSFKNWDQPQHF
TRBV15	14	CATSRDTDQETQYF
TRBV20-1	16	CSARDRTENSNQPQHF
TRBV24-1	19	CATSDPTLTGQGGFNEQFF
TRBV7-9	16	CASSLEGGTPRTEAFF
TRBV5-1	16	CASSSIRQGGNTEAFF
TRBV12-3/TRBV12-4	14	CASRLPGTAGTQYF